Below, 15 T cell receptor beta chains from the same sample are listed, as sequenced in a study of T-cell memory formation after mild COVID-19. One entry per CDR3 protein results from TCRdb running MiXCR on the 5' RACE reads. The repertoire holds a few hundred thousand distinct CDR3 sequences, with 7% to 10% as singletons. The specimen sequenced was PBMCs or a T cell subset sorted from them (not recorded which). The receptors shown here come from a man younger than 35 who had mild COVID-19 (a few samples of this study predate the infection). Cell type and time point are not known.

The sample holds a few counts of this clonotype. The V gene is TRBV12-3 or TRBV12-4, the J gene TRBJ1-6; D is possibly TRBD1 (6 bases). Trimming took 6 bases from V and 9 from J, leaving 15 bases between them. The CDR3 contains 14 residues. The CDR3 is CASSYQGSGSPLHF. The CDR3 region has the DNA TGTGCCAGCAGCTACCAGGGGTCGGGTTCACCCCTCCACTTT.

Many counts were recorded for this clonotype. The CDR3 loop reads CASWDRQTPYEQYF. The CDR3 coding sequence is TGTGCCAGCTGGGACCGCCAAACACCCTACGAGCAGTACTTC. The chain carries TRBV27 and TRBJ2-7, with D perhaps being TRBD1 or TRBD2 (5 bases each). The CDR3 is 14 amino acids. The germline gives CDR1 MNHEY, CDR2 SMNVEV (reference sequence). The V gene lost 8 bases and the J gene lost 2 bases, with 16 bases spanning the gap.

There are many counts of this clonotype. The chain carries TRBV12-3 or TRBV12-4 and TRBJ1-5, with 9 nucleotides matching TRBD1. V lost 0 bases to trimming and J lost 4 bases; unmatched junction nucleotides: 7. The CDR3 consists of 17 residues. CDR3 nucleotides: TGTGCCAGCAGTTTAGCCGGGACAGGGATGGGTAATCAGCCCCAGCATTTT. It is translated as CASSLAGTGMGNQPQHF.

The gene calls are TRBV7-2 and TRBJ1-1, with TRBD1 matching 9 bases. V lost 3 bases to trimming and J lost 3 bases; unmatched junction nucleotides: 14. Germline CDR1 reads SGHTA; CDR2 reads FQGNSA. This CDR3 has 18 residues. Here the CDR3 reads CASSFPSRQGVVDTEAFF. CDR3 DNA: TGTGCCAGCAGCTTTCCCTCTAGACAGGGGGTGGTGGACACTGAAGCTTTCTTT.

This clonotype has more than one count but fewer than ten. This chain links TRBV20-1 with TRBJ2-7; D remains unclear. Trimming left V 1 base short and J 2 bases short, with 15 bases between. Germline assignment: CDR1 DFQATT and CDR2 SNEGSKA (reference sequence). This CDR3 contains 15 residues. The CDR3 loop is CSARGARHSPYEQYF. The CDR3 DNA sequence: TGCAGTGCTAGAGGAGCCCGGCACAGTCCCTACGAGCAGTACTTC.

The chain uses TRBV6-2 or TRBV6-3 and TRBJ2-7; the D is unclear. The CDR3 totals 15 residues. Germline V gene sequence: CDR1 MNHEY, CDR2 SVGEGT. V was pared by 2 bases and J by 1 base, with 12 bases between. This chain's CDR3 is CASSYRSLDSYEQYF. For the CDR3, the DNA is TGTGCCAGCAGTTACCGTTCTCTGGATTCCTACGAGCAGTACTTC.

The rearrangement uses TRBV7-9 and TRBJ2-1, with D uncertain. Germline V gene sequence: CDR1 SEHNR, CDR2 FQNEAQ (reference sequence). The ends were cut back, 5 bases at V and 8 bases at J, with 13 bases in the middle. This CDR3 is 13 amino acids long. CDR3 in amino acids: CASSPLVWDEQFF. CDR3 DNA sequence: TGTGCCAGCAGCCCCCTGGTCTGGGATGAGCAGTTCTTC.

This clonotype was counted a few times. V usage is TRBV5-1 and J usage is TRBJ2-3; D uncertain. Trimming left V 4 bases short and J 4 bases short, with 16 bases between. CDR3 length: 15 residues. Germline loops: CDR1 SGHRS, CDR2 YFSETQ. CDR3 sequence (DNA): TGCGCCAGCAGCCCGCCCCCGGCAGCCGCAGATACGCAGTATTTT. As protein: CASSPPPAAADTQYF.

The chain combines TRBV10-3 with TRBJ1-1, with 7 bases lining up with TRBD1. Trimming removed 7 bases from V and 6 bases from J; junction bases left unmatched: 5. Per the germline V gene, CDR1 is ENHRY and CDR2 is SYGVKD. There are 12 residues in the CDR3. The CDR3 region has the DNA TGTGCCATCAAGAAAACAGGGGCTGAAGCTTTCTTT. Translation gives CAIKKTGAEAFF.

This clonotype occurred many times. The J gene is TRBJ2-1, the V gene TRBV3-1, with 13 nucleotides matching TRBD2. Germline lookup yields CDR1 LGHDT and CDR2 YNNKEL (reference sequence). J lost 7 bases, V lost 4 bases, and 1 base had no gene match. This CDR3 contains 14 residues. The CDR3 DNA follows: TGTGCCAGCAGCCGGACTAGCGGGGGTAATGAGCAGTTCTTC. Translating it yields CASSRTSGGNEQFF.

The table lists this clonotype with a few counts. The rearrangement links TRBV7-2 to TRBJ1-6; D remains unclear. The V end lost 2 bases, the J end lost 0 bases, and 11 bases lay between the germline ends. The CDR3 is 17 amino acids. Germline CDR1 reads SGHTA; CDR2 reads FQGNSA. The CDR3, as DNA: TGTGCCAGCAGCTTAAGTTTGGGAGGCTCCTATAATTCACCCCTCCACTTT. It translates to CASSLSLGGSYNSPLHF.

This clonotype was picked up a small number of times. The chain employs TRBV20-1 and TRBJ1-1, with a tentative D call TRBD1 (6 bases). This CDR3 spans 18 amino acids. V lost 1 base to trimming and J lost 7 bases, with 28 bases between them. Germline V CDR1 and CDR2: DFQATT, SNEGSKA (reference sequence). The CDR3 loop reads CSARGEESETGGSGEAFF. In DNA form, the CDR3 reads TGCAGTGCTAGAGGAGAGGAATCCGAGACAGGTGGAAGCGGTGAAGCTTTCTTT.

The chain is built from TRBV3-1 and TRBJ2-1, with D unresolved. Germline CDR1 LGHDT, CDR2 YNNKEL (reference sequence). Trimming stripped 0 bases from V and 7 bases from J, with 13 bases between. This CDR3 has 15 amino acids. The CDR3 is CASSQEDKARNEQFF. The CDR3 DNA reads TGTGCCAGCAGCCAAGAAGATAAGGCTAGGAATGAGCAGTTCTTC.

This chain uses TRBV25-1 with TRBJ2-1; no clear D gene. The CDR3 length is 15 residues. Germline-derived CDR1 and CDR2 are MGHDK and SYGVNS. V gave up 0 bases and J gave up 5 bases, with 11 bases separating them. The CDR3 DNA reads as TGTGCCAGCAGTGAATATAGGTACAGCCACAATGAGCAGTTCTTC. Its translation is CASSEYRYSHNEQFF.

The chain carries TRBV11-2 and TRBJ1-5; D call uncertain. Deletions cut 5 bases from V and 6 bases from J, with 8 bases between. The CDR3 loop spans 12 amino acids. Germline V gene data show CDR1 as SGHAT and CDR2 as FQNNGV. CDR3 bases: TGTGCCAGCAGCGGCGTAGGTCAGCCCCAGCATTTT. Translated, it gives CASSGVGQPQHF.